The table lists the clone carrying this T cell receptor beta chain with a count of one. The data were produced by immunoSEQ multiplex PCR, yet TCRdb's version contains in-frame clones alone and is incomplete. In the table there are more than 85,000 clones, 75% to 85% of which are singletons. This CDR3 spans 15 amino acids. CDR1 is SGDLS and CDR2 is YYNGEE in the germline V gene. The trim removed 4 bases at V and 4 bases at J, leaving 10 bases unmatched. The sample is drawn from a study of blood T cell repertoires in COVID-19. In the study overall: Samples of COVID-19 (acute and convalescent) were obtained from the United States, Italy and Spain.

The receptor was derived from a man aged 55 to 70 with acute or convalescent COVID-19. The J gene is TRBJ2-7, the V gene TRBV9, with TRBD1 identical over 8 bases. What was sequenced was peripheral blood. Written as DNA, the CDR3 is TGTGCCAGCAGCTTAGGGACAGGAACCTTGTACGAGCAGTACTTC. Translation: CASSLGTGTLYEQYF.